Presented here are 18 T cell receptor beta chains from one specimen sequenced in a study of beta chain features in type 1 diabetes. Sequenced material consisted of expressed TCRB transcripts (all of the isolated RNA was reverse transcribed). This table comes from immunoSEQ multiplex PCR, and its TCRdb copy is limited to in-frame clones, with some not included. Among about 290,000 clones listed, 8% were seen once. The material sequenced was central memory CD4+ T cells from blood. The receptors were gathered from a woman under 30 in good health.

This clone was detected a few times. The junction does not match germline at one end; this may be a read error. In DNA form, the CDR3 reads TGTGCTAGCAGCCCCGGGGGGGGGCTCGAGCAGTACTTC. Its translation: CASSPGGGLEQYF. The J gene is TRBJ2-7, the V gene TRBV7-7; 8 bases align to TRBD2. Germline CDR1 and CDR2: SSHAT and FNYEAQ (reference sequence). The CDR3 is 13 residues long.

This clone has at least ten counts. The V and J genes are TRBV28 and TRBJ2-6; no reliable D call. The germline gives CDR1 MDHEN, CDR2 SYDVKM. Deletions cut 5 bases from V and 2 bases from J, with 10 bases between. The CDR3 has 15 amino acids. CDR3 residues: CASSPPITGANVLTF. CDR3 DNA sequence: TGTGCCAGCAGTCCACCAATAACTGGGGCCAACGTCCTGACTTTC.

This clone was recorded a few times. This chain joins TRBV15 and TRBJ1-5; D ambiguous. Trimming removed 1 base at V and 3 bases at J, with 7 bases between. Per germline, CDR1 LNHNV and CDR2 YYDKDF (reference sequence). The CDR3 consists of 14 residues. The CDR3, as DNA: TGTGCCACCAGCAGAGGGTTACTCAATCAGCCCCAGCATTTT. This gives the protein CATSRGLLNQPQHF.

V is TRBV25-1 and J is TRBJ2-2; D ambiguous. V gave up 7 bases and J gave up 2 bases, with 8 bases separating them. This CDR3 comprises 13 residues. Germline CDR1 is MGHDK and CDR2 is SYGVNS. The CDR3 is CASISPNTGELFF. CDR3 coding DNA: TGTGCCAGCATAAGCCCAAACACCGGGGAGCTGTTTTTT. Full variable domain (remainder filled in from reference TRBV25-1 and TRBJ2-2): EADIYQTPRYLVIGTGKKITLECSQTMGHDKMYWYQQDPGMELHLIHYSYGVNSTEKGDLSSESTVSRIRTEHFPLTLESARPSHTSQYLCASISPNTGELFFGEGSRLTVL.

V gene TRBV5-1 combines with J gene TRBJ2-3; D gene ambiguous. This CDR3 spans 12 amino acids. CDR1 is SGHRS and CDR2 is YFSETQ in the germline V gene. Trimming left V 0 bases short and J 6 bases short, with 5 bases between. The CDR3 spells CASSLAVDTQYF. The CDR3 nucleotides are TGCGCCAGCAGCTTGGCAGTGGATACGCAGTATTTT.

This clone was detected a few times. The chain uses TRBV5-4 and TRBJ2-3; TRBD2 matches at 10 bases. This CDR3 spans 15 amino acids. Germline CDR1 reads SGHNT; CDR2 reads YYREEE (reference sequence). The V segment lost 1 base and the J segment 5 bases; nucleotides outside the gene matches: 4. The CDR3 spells CASSLSGGAVDTQYF. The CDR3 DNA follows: TGTGCCAGCAGCTTGAGCGGGGGGGCCGTAGATACGCAGTATTTT.

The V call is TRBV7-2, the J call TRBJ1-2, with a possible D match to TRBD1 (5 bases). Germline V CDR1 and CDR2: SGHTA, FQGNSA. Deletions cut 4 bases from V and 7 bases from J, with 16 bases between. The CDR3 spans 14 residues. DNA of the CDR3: TGTGCCAGCAGCTCGTCTTCAGCGGGGACTGGCTACACCTTC. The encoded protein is CASSSSSAGTGYTF.

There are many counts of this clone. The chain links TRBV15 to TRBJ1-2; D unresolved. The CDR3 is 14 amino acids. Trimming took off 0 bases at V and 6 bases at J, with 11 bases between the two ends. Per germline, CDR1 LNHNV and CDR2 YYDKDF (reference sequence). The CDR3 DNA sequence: TGTGCCACCAGCAGAGATTCTCTGTCGAATGGCTACACCTTC. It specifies CATSRDSLSNGYTF.

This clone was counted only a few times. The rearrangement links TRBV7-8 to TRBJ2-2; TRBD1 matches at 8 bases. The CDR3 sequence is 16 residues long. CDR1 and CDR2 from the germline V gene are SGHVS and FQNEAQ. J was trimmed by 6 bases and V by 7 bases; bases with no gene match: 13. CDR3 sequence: CASNSHLDRGAGELFF. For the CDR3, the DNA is TGTGCCAGCAATTCCCATTTAGACAGGGGCGCCGGGGAGCTGTTTTTT.

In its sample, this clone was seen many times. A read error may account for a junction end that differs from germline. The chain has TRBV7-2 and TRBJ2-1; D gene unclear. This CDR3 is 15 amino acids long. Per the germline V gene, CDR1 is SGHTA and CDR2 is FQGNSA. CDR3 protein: CASSPRPSAYSEQFF. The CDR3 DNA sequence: TGTGCCAGCAGCCCGAGGCCTTCTGCGTACAGTGAGCAGTTCTTC.

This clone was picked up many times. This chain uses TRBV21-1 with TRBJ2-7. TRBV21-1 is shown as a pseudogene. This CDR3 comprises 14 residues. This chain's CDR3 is CASSWDLGPIEQYF. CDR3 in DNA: TGTGCCAGCAGCTGGGACCTCGGTCCCATCGAGCAGTACTTC.

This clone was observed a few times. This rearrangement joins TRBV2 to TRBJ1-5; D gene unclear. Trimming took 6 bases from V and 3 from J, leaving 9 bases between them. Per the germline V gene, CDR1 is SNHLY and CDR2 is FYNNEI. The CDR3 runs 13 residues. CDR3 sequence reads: CASRSSFNQPQHF. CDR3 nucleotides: TGTGCCAGCAGGAGTTCGTTCAATCAGCCCCAGCATTTT.

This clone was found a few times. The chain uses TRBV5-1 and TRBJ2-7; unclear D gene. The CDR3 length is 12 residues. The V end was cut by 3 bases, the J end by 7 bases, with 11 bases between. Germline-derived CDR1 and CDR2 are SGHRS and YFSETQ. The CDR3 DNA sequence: TGCGCCAGCAGCTCGCCCGGTGGTGAGCAGTACGTC. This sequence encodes CASSSPGGEQYV.

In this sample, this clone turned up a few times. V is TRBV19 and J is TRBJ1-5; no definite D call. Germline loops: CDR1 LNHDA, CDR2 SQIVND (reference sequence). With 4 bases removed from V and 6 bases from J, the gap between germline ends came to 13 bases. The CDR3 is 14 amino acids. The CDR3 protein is CASSTKGWGQPQHF. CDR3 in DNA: TGTGCCAGTAGTACCAAGGGTTGGGGTCAGCCCCAGCATTTT. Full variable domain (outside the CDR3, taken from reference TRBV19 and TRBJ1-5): DGGITQSPKYLFRKEGQNVTLSCEQNLNHDAMYWYRQDPGQGLRLIYYSQIVNDFQKGDIAEGYSVSREKKESFPLTVTSAQKNPTAFYLCASSTKGWGQPQHFGDGTRLSIL.

The DNA for the CDR3 is TGCGCCAGCAGGAGGGACGCTGGGGCCAACGTCCTGACTTTC. Its translation: CASRRDAGANVLTF. The chain couples TRBV5-1 to TRBJ2-6; either TRBD1 or TRBD2 may supply D (5 bases each). The CDR3 consists of 14 residues. CDR1 SGHRS and CDR2 YFSETQ come from the germline V gene. V was cut by 5 bases and J by 2 bases, with 8 bases left in between.

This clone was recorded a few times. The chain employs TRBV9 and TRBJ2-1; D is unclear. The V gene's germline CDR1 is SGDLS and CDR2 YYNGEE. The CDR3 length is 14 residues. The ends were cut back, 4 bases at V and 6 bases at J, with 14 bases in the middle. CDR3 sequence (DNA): TGTGCCAGCAGCCCACGTAGTTGGGGCAATGAGCAGTTCTTC. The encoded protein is CASSPRSWGNEQFF.

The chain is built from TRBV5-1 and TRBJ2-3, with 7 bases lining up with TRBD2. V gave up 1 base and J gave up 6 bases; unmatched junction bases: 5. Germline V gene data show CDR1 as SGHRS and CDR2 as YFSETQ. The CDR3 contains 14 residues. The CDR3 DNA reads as TGCGCCAGCAGCTTGTCTCCTAGCGGCGATACGCAGTATTTT. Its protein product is CASSLSPSGDTQYF.

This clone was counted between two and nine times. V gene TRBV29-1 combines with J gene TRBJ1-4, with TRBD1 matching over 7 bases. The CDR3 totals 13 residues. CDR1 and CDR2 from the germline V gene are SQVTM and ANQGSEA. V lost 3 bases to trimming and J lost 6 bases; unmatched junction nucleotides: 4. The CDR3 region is CSVDPTGYEKLFF. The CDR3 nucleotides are TGCAGCGTTGACCCGACAGGGTATGAAAAACTGTTTTTT. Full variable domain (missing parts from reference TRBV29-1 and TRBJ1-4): SAVISQKPSRDICQRGTSLTIQCQVDSQVTMMFWYRQQPGQSLTLIATANQGSEATYESGFVIDKFPISRPNLTFSTLTVSNMSPEDSSIYLCSVDPTGYEKLFFGSGTQLSVL.